The next 24 T cell receptor beta chains were all read from a single sample in a study of blood T cell repertoires in COVID-19. The assay was immunoSEQ multiplex PCR, and TCRdb's table has in-frame clones only and misses some. The sample shows roughly 210,000 clones, about nine tenths of them seen only once. Sequenced material: PBMCs or T cells enriched from blood (not recorded which). The receptors here all came from a man aged 25 to 45 in a cohort exposed to, infected with or recovered from COVID-19 (not recorded which).

The chain links TRBV27 to TRBJ2-1; 8 nucleotides match TRBD2. The ends lost 5 bases at V and 4 bases at J; junction bases unmatched: 4. The germline V gene encodes CDR1 MNHEY and CDR2 SMNVEV (reference sequence). The CDR3 is made up of 14 amino acids. CDR3: CASSPGLAYNEQFF. The CDR3 DNA follows: TGTGCCAGCAGTCCCGGACTAGCTTACAATGAGCAGTTCTTC.

This clone showed up just once. The J gene is TRBJ2-1, the V gene TRBV15; 10 bases fit TRBD1. CDR3 length: 13 residues. CDR1 is LNHNV, CDR2 YYDKDF, per germline (reference sequence). The J segment lost 7 bases and the V segment lost 7 bases, leaving 4 bases of the junction unmatched. The CDR3 sequence: CATNDRGRNEQFF. In DNA form, the CDR3 reads TGTGCCACCAATGACAGGGGGCGTAATGAGCAGTTCTTC.

The chain links TRBV27 to TRBJ2-5; possible D gene TRBD1, 6 bases. The germline gives CDR1 MNHEY, CDR2 SMNVEV (reference sequence). V dropped 2 bases and J dropped 5 bases, with 12 bases sitting between them. The CDR3 length is 14 residues. CDR3 sequence: CASSLAGRGETQYF. CDR3 coding DNA: TGTGCCAGCAGTTTAGCTGGCAGGGGCGAGACCCAGTACTTC.

V and J are TRBV29-1 and TRBJ2-3, with TRBD2 identical over 7 bases. This CDR3 region has 13 residues. The germline V gene has CDR1 SQVTM and CDR2 ANQGSEA. Trimming removed 6 bases from V and 5 bases from J; junction bases left unmatched: 8. Here the CDR3 DNA reads TGCAGCGTGAGGGAGGGTGGGAGAGATACGCAGTATTTT. Translation: CSVREGGRDTQYF.

V and J are TRBV27 and TRBJ1-5, with unresolved D. This CDR3 is 17 amino acids long. V lost 4 bases to trimming and J lost 2 bases, with 18 bases between them. Germline assignment: CDR1 MNHEY and CDR2 SMNVEV (reference sequence). This CDR3 is CASSSLGGEAGNQPQHF. For the CDR3, the DNA is TGTGCCAGCAGTTCCCTGGGCGGGGAGGCGGGCAATCAGCCCCAGCATTTT.

The chain carries TRBV4-1 and TRBJ2-7; 7 bases agree with TRBD1. CDR3 length equals 15 residues. CDR1 is MGHRA, CDR2 YSYEKL, per germline. Trimming cost V 1 base and J 4 bases; bases outside gene matches: 7. CDR3 DNA: TGCGCCAGCAGCCAAGGAGGGGACAGCTATTACGAGCAGTACTTC. It specifies CASSQGGDSYYEQYF.

This clone was counted a few times. J is TRBJ2-2 and V is TRBV2; TRBD2 matches at 9 bases. V lost 7 bases to trimming and J lost 11 bases; unmatched junction nucleotides: 5. This CDR3 spans 12 amino acids. Per the germline V gene, CDR1 is SNHLY and CDR2 is FYNNEI. The CDR3 region is CASMTSGRELFF. CDR3 coding DNA: TGTGCCAGCATGACTAGCGGTCGTGAGCTGTTTTTT.

CDR3 amino acids: CASSQHRTGAQETQYF. The CDR3 DNA sequence: TGTGCCAGCAGCCAACACAGGACAGGGGCCCAAGAGACCCAGTACTTC. The chain uses TRBV7-6 and TRBJ2-5, with TRBD1 identical over 9 bases. The CDR3 has 16 amino acids. V shed 5 bases and J 1 base; nucleotides not matched to a gene: 8. Germline lookup yields CDR1 SGHVS and CDR2 FNYEAQ.

V gene TRBV15 combines with J gene TRBJ2-4; maybe TRBD1 (7 bases). The CDR3 length is 16 residues. V lost 3 bases to trimming and J lost 4 bases, with 16 bases between them. Germline loops: CDR1 LNHNV, CDR2 YYDKDF (reference sequence). The CDR3 region has the DNA TGTGCCACCAGCAGCCAGCTCGGGGGACAGAAAAACATTCAGTACTTC. Translation: CATSSQLGGQKNIQYF.

J is TRBJ2-6 and V is TRBV2; D ambiguous. The length of the CDR3 is 17 residues. V dropped 6 bases and J dropped 1 base, with 16 bases sitting between them. CDR1 and CDR2 from the germline V gene are SNHLY and FYNNEI. CDR3 in DNA: TGTGCCAGCAGCCTCTTTGGGCAGCTATCTGGGGCCAACGTCCTGACTTTC. Translated, it gives CASSLFGQLSGANVLTF.

The V call is TRBV7-8, the J call TRBJ2-5; D ambiguous. Germline CDR1 reads SGHVS; CDR2 reads FQNEAQ. This CDR3 has 11 amino acids. V was shortened by 5 bases and J by 2 bases, with 3 bases between the two germline ends. In DNA form, the CDR3 reads TGTGCCAGCAGCGTACAAGAGACCCAGTACTTC. It specifies CASSVQETQYF.

For the CDR3, the DNA is TGCGCCAGCAGCGACCAGGGGGCGAGGAACACTGAAGCTTTCTTT. Its translation: CASSDQGARNTEAFF. The V and J genes are TRBV5-1 and TRBJ1-1; 8 bases agree with TRBD1. J gave up 1 base and V 4 bases, and 6 bases lay outside the gene matches. CDR3 size: 15 residues. Looked up from germline, CDR1 is SGHRS and CDR2 is YFSETQ.

V is TRBV6-4 and J is TRBJ2-1, with D possibly TRBD2 on 6 matching bases. Per germline, CDR1 MRHNA and CDR2 SNTAGT. The CDR3 covers 16 residues. V lost 1 base and J 7 bases, leaving 17 bases between the germline ends. The CDR3 coding sequence is TGTGCCAGCAGTGACTTGGGCAGTGTGGGGAGGAATGAGCAGTTCTTC. Translating it yields CASSDLGSVGRNEQFF.

V is TRBV6-2 or TRBV6-3 and J is TRBJ2-5; 9 bases are a match to TRBD2. This CDR3 has 15 residues. J gave up 5 bases and V 0 bases, and 4 bases lay outside the gene matches. Germline lookup yields CDR1 MNHEY and CDR2 SVGEGT. CDR3 nucleotide sequence: TGTGCCAGCAGTTACTCAGGACTAGCGTCGGAGACCCAGTACTTC. Its protein product is CASSYSGLASETQYF.

This rearrangement joins TRBV24-1 to TRBJ2-3; D is unresolved. The CDR3 is 16 residues long. The germline V gene encodes CDR1 KGHDR and CDR2 SFDVKD. With 4 bases removed from V and 0 bases from J, the gap between germline ends came to 13 bases. CDR3 residues: CATSESALASTDTQYF. CDR3 nucleotides: TGTGCCACCAGTGAGTCTGCTTTGGCTAGCACAGATACGCAGTATTTT.

The rearrangement uses TRBV18 and TRBJ2-5; 10 bases match TRBD2. The CDR3 spans 14 residues. Germline V gives CDR1 KGHSH, CDR2 LQKENI. The V segment lost 3 bases and the J segment 3 bases; nucleotides outside the gene matches: 1. This CDR3 is CASSPGTSEETQYF. In nucleotides, the CDR3 is TGTGCCAGCTCACCTGGGACTAGCGAAGAGACCCAGTACTTC. Full variable domain (remainder filled in from reference TRBV18 and TRBJ2-5): NAGVMQNPRHLVRRRGQEARLRCSPMKGHSHVYWYRQLPEEGLKFMVYLQKENIIDESGMPKERFSAEFPKEGPSILRIQQVVRGDSAAYFCASSPGTSEETQYFGPGTRLLVL.

This chain uses TRBV15 with TRBJ1-4; TRBD1 aligns across 8 bases. Trimming took 5 bases from V and 3 from J; bases not matched to a gene: 5. The germline V gene encodes CDR1 LNHNV and CDR2 YYDKDF (reference sequence). The CDR3 is 15 residues long. CDR3 sequence: CATSVPGQANEKLFF. The DNA of the CDR3 is TGTGCCACCAGCGTGCCGGGACAGGCTAATGAAAAACTGTTTTTT.

The chain couples TRBV19 to TRBJ2-7; D is uncertain. The germline V gene encodes CDR1 LNHDA and CDR2 SQIVND (reference sequence). This CDR3 comprises 16 residues. The V and J ends lost 4 bases and 3 bases respectively, with 19 bases between them. CDR3: CASSKRTALSHYEQYF. The DNA of the CDR3 is TGTGCCAGTAGTAAGCGTACGGCCCTCTCTCACTACGAGCAGTACTTC.

This clone was observed once. The chain recombines TRBV7-6 with TRBJ2-1; D ambiguous. The CDR3 is made up of 17 amino acids. The germline gives CDR1 SGHVS, CDR2 FNYEAQ. V gave up 0 bases and J gave up 7 bases, with 19 bases separating them. The CDR3 sequence is CASSLAPPGLRLNEQFF. In DNA form, the CDR3 reads TGTGCCAGCAGCTTAGCGCCCCCGGGTCTAAGGTTAAATGAGCAGTTCTTC.

This rearrangement joins TRBV7-8 to TRBJ1-3, with D possibly matching TRBD1 (5 bases). CDR1 is SGHVS and CDR2 is FQNEAQ in the germline V gene. Trimming pared 4 bases from V and 2 bases from J, leaving 9 bases between. This CDR3 is built from 14 residues. For the CDR3, the DNA is TGTGCCAGCAGCTCGGACACTGCTGGAAACACCATATATTTT. This encodes CASSSDTAGNTIYF. Based on the CDR3 plus reference TRBV7-8 and TRBJ1-3, the full variable domain is GAGVSQSPRYKVAKRGQDVALRCDPISGHVSLFWYQQALGQGPEFLTYFQNEAQLDKSGLPSDRFFAERPEGSVSTLKIQRTQQEDSAVYLCASSSDTAGNTIYFGEGSWLTVV.

This clone is a singleton in its sample. The rearrangement joins TRBV6-5 to TRBJ2-5; 10 bases are a match to TRBD1. The CDR3 spans 14 residues. V gave up 7 bases and J gave up 4 bases; unmatched junction bases: 6. The germline V gene has CDR1 MNHEY and CDR2 SVGAGI. The CDR3 here is CASKTGTGAETQYF. The CDR3 DNA reads TGTGCCAGCAAGACCGGGACAGGGGCAGAGACCCAGTACTTC.

The chain employs TRBV7-8 and TRBJ1-1, with D tentatively TRBD1 (5 bases). With 1 base removed from V and 2 bases from J, the gap between germline ends came to 11 bases. The CDR3 is 15 residues long. In germline, CDR1 is SGHVS, CDR2 FQNEAQ. For the CDR3, the DNA is TGTGCCAGCAGCTTAGGTGGGACTACTAACACTGAAGCTTTCTTT. This codes for CASSLGGTTNTEAFF.

The V gene is TRBV4-1, the J gene TRBJ2-1; 10 bases line up with TRBD2. V gave up 3 bases and J gave up 0 bases; unmatched junction bases: 5. The germline V gene has CDR1 MGHRA and CDR2 YSYEKL. The CDR3 contains 17 residues. The CDR3 nucleotides read TGCGCCAGCAGCCAGCCTAGCGGGAGCCGCTCCTACAATGAGCAGTTCTTC. The encoded protein is CASSQPSGSRSYNEQFF.

The chain joins TRBV6-5 to TRBJ2-1; D not certain. The CDR3 runs to 15 residues. With 6 bases removed from V and 2 bases from J, the gap between germline ends came to 14 bases. Germline assignment: CDR1 MNHEY and CDR2 SVGAGI. CDR3 sequence reads: CASSPRLVTYNEQFF. The CDR3 nucleotides are TGTGCCAGCAGCCCGCGACTTGTTACCTACAATGAGCAGTTCTTC.